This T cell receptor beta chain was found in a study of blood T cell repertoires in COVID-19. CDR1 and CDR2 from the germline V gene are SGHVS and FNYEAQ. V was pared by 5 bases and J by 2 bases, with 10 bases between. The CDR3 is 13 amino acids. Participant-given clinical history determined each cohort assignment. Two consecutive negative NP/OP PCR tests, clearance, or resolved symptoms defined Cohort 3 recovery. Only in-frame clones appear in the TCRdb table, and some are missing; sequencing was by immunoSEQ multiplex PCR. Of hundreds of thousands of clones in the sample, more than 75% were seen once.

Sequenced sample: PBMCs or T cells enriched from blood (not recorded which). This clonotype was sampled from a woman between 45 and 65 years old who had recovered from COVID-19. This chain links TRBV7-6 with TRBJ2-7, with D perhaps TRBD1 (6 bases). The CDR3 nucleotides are TGTGCCAGCAGCCAGGGGCTTGCCTACGAGCAGTACTTC. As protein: CASSQGLAYEQYF.